A single sample gave rise to the 3 T cell receptor beta chains below, sequenced in a study of CD39 and CD103 CD8 tumor-infiltrating T cells. Clones were sequenced by immunoSEQ multiplex PCR, and TCRdb holds only the in-frame ones, with some missing. The data contain about 7,400 clones, roughly three fifths of them seen just once; the ten biggest clones take up approximately 54%. The sequenced sample consisted of CD8+ T cells sorted from blood. Subset defined: total memory CD8 T cells (CD45RA-CCR7+/-) from blood or uninvolved lymph node. Receptors originate from a human donor with head and neck squamous cell carcinoma.

This clone was observed a handful of times. This chain joins TRBV13 and TRBJ2-1; 9 nucleotides line up with TRBD2. Germline CDR1 PRHDT, CDR2 FYEKMQ (reference sequence). The V gene end was trimmed by 6 bases and the J gene end by 4 bases; junction bases not matched to a gene: 1. CDR3 length: 13 residues. As DNA, the CDR3 is TGTGCCAGCAGTAGCGGGGGTTACAATGAGCAGTTCTTC. Its translation: CASSSGGYNEQFF.

V gene TRBV28 combines with J gene TRBJ2-1, with D perhaps being TRBD1 or TRBD2 (7 bases each). V gave up 8 bases and J gave up 5 bases, with 19 bases separating them. Per germline, CDR1 MDHEN and CDR2 SYDVKM. The CDR3 extends over 15 amino acids. The CDR3 is CASRGRGQGNNEQFF. Here the CDR3 DNA reads TGTGCCAGCCGTGGGAGGGGGCAAGGTAACAATGAGCAGTTCTTC.

This sequence joins TRBV10-3 and TRBJ2-3, with D perhaps matching TRBD1 or TRBD2 (6 bases each). Per the germline V gene, CDR1 is ENHRY and CDR2 is SYGVKD. The CDR3 is 13 residues long. The ends were cut back, 8 bases at V and 0 bases at J, with 9 bases in the middle. The CDR3 sequence is CAIGGPSTDTQYF. DNA of the CDR3: TGTGCCATCGGGGGGCCTAGCACAGATACGCAGTATTTT.